Given below is one T cell receptor beta chain in context. V was clipped by 7 bases and J by 1 base, with 10 bases between them. Looked up from germline, CDR1 is SNHLY and CDR2 is FYNNEI. CDR3 length equals 14 residues. This record comes from a study of T cell responses to AZD1222 COVID-19 vaccine. Pooling covered second doses at about 4 or about 12 weeks. Measured with immunoSEQ multiplex PCR; TCRdb has only the in-frame clones, and not every one. The sample carries around 200,000 clones, 90% to 95% recorded once. The starting material was peripheral blood, obtained 28 days after the second AZD1222 dose. V gene TRBV2 combines with J gene TRBJ2-2, with TRBD1 as a possible D gene (6 bases). The TCR sequence derives from an adult who received the AZD1222 COVID-19 vaccine. The CDR3 sequence is CASTGQLNTGELFF. In DNA, the CDR3 is TGTGCCAGCACCGGACAGCTGAACACCGGGGAGCTGTTTTTT.